The 23 T cell receptor beta chains below come from one sample, sequenced in a study of radiotherapy plus CTLA-4 blockade in lung cancer. Assay used: immunoSEQ multiplex PCR; TCRdb lists only in-frame clones, some missing. The repertoire consists of more than 75,000 clones, with around 87% occurring once and the leading ten covering over 0.85%. The sample in question was peripheral blood, obtained from a patient treated with radiotherapy plus ipilimumab. The receptors shown here come from a human donor with non-small cell lung cancer who had stable disease on radiotherapy plus ipilimumab.

This clone was counted a single time. The J gene is TRBJ2-5, the V gene TRBV19; TRBD2 is a possible D gene (6 bases). The CDR3 has 14 amino acids. Looked up from germline, CDR1 is LNHDA and CDR2 is SQIVND (reference sequence). With 8 bases removed from V and 5 bases from J, the gap between germline ends came to 18 bases. CDR3 sequence (DNA): TGTGCCAGTGGCGGGACCGGCCTACCGGAGACCCAGTACTTC. Its protein product is CASGGTGLPETQYF.

This chain joins TRBV27 and TRBJ2-1; 11 bases are a match to TRBD1. Germline V gene lookup returns CDR1 MNHEY and CDR2 SMNVEV (reference sequence). The CDR3 length is 17 residues. The V segment lost 4 bases and the J segment 7 bases; nucleotides outside the gene matches: 12. This CDR3 is CASSSHKDRGRPNEQFF. CDR3 in DNA: TGTGCCAGCAGTTCGCACAAGGACAGGGGGCGACCAAATGAGCAGTTCTTC.

This chain connects TRBV5-8 to TRBJ2-7, with D possibly TRBD1 on 6 matching bases. The germline V and J ends were trimmed by 5 bases and 0 bases, with 18 bases remaining between them. CDR1 SGHTS and CDR2 YDEGEE come from the germline V gene. CDR3 length: 16 residues. The CDR3 loop is CASSYGSGDGSYEQYF. The CDR3 DNA is TGTGCCAGCAGTTACGGGTCAGGGGACGGCTCCTACGAGCAGTACTTC.

This chain's CDR3 is CASSDLTSGSGTDTQYF. As DNA, the CDR3 is TGTGCCAGCAGCGACCTGACTAGCGGGAGTGGCACAGATACGCAGTATTTT. The chain recombines TRBV11-1 with TRBJ2-3, with TRBD2 matching 12 bases. Germline CDR1 is SGHAT and CDR2 is FQDESV (reference sequence). The CDR3 totals 17 residues. V trimming: 5 bases; J trimming: 1 base; junction bases outside the gene matches: 7.

The chain carries TRBV5-1 and TRBJ1-3; D unclear. This CDR3 has 16 residues. CDR1 is SGHRS, CDR2 YFSETQ, per germline. Trimming cost V 0 bases and J 2 bases, with 12 bases left between them. The CDR3 DNA is TGCGCCAGCAGCTTGGATACACCCCAACCTGGAAACACCATATATTTT. It encodes CASSLDTPQPGNTIYF.

This rearrangement joins TRBV28 to TRBJ1-4; D uncertain. This CDR3 has 11 residues. V was cut by 6 bases and J by 4 bases, with 3 bases left in between. Germline values: CDR1 MDHEN, CDR2 SYDVKM. CDR3 sequence reads: CASRLNEKLFF. The CDR3 DNA reads as TGTGCCAGCAGGCTTAATGAAAAACTGTTTTTT.

The chain carries TRBV19 and TRBJ1-1; 8 bases line up with TRBD1. Germline CDR1 LNHDA, CDR2 SQIVND (reference sequence). The CDR3 is 15 amino acids. The junction had 15 bases not matched to a gene; V was cut back by 5 bases and J by 10 bases. CDR3 protein: CASSSRQGSADGAFF. The CDR3 nucleotides read TGTGCCAGTAGTTCCAGACAGGGGTCAGCGGACGGAGCTTTCTTT.

The rearrangement joins TRBV9 to TRBJ2-3; D is undetermined. The V and J ends lost 4 bases and 4 bases respectively, with 13 bases between them. This CDR3 is built from 14 residues. Germline CDR1 is SGDLS and CDR2 is YYNGEE. CDR3 loop: CASSFRPVSDTQYF. The CDR3, as DNA: TGTGCCAGCAGCTTCAGACCCGTTTCAGATACGCAGTATTTT.

The chain employs TRBV6-4 and TRBJ2-7, with 7 bases that match TRBD1. Per germline, CDR1 MRHNA and CDR2 SNTAGT. Unmatched junction bases numbered 8, after V lost 6 bases and J lost 0 bases. The CDR3 has 15 amino acids. The CDR3 loop reads CASRYRGESSYEQYF. The CDR3 DNA follows: TGTGCCAGCAGGTACAGGGGAGAGAGCTCCTACGAGCAGTACTTC.

V and J are TRBV19 and TRBJ1-2, with D unclear. V lost 1 base, J lost 5 bases, and 8 bases lay in between. This CDR3 region has 13 residues. Per the germline V gene, CDR1 is LNHDA and CDR2 is SQIVND (reference sequence). This CDR3 reads CASSIGFEYGYTF. In DNA, the CDR3 is TGTGCCAGTAGTATAGGTTTCGAGTATGGCTACACCTTC.

The chain recombines TRBV6-6 with TRBJ1-2; 7 bases fit TRBD1. V lost 0 bases, J lost 10 bases, and 5 bases stayed unmatched. Germline V gene data show CDR1 as MNHNY and CDR2 as SVGAGI (reference sequence). The CDR3 totals 13 residues. DNA of the CDR3: TGTGCCAGCAGTTACTCGGAAGGACAGGACTACACCTTC. This translates into CASSYSEGQDYTF.

This chain links TRBV9 with TRBJ2-1; 11 bases agree with TRBD2. The CDR3 is 15 residues long. Germline values: CDR1 SGDLS, CDR2 YYNGEE. With 3 bases clipped from V and 6 bases from J, the junction kept 5 bases outside the gene matches. The chain's CDR3 is CASSATSGRANEQFF. The CDR3 region has the DNA TGTGCCAGCAGCGCCACTAGCGGGAGAGCCAATGAGCAGTTCTTC.

This rearrangement joins TRBV27 to TRBJ2-7; no clear D. The CDR3 covers 12 residues. Germline V gene data show CDR1 as MNHEY and CDR2 as SMNVEV (reference sequence). V was pared by 2 bases and J by 6 bases, with 8 bases between. CDR3 loop: CASSLIPGEQYF. The CDR3, as DNA: TGTGCCAGCAGTTTAATTCCGGGCGAGCAGTACTTC.

V is TRBV4-1 and J is TRBJ2-3; 8 bases line up with TRBD2. Germline V gene data show CDR1 as MGHRA and CDR2 as YSYEKL. J gave up 0 bases and V 6 bases, and 11 bases lay outside the gene matches. This CDR3 is built from 17 residues. The CDR3 here is CASSSRGSGGSTDTQYF. The CDR3, as DNA: TGCGCCAGCAGTTCAAGGGGCAGCGGGGGAAGCACAGATACGCAGTATTTT.

The rearrangement uses TRBV19 and TRBJ2-3; unclear D gene. V was shortened by 5 bases and J by 3 bases, with 9 bases between the two germline ends. The CDR3 contains 13 residues. Germline V gene lookup returns CDR1 LNHDA and CDR2 SQIVND (reference sequence). This chain's CDR3 is CASSRLGTDTQYF. In nucleotides, the CDR3 is TGTGCCAGTAGTCGCCTCGGGACAGATACGCAGTATTTT.

The chain joins TRBV18 to TRBJ1-1; D uncertain. CDR3 length: 13 amino acids. Germline V gene data show CDR1 as KGHSH and CDR2 as LQKENI. The V gene lost 3 bases and the J gene lost 1 base, with 6 bases spanning the gap. The CDR3 DNA is TGTGCCAGCTCACCGGTCGGGAACACTGAAGCTTTCTTT. Translating gives CASSPVGNTEAFF. The entire variable domain, with the rest obtained from reference TRBV18 and TRBJ1-1, is as follows: NAGVMQNPRHLVRRRGQEARLRCSPMKGHSHVYWYRQLPEEGLKFMVYLQKENIIDESGMPKERFSAEFPKEGPSILRIQQVVRGDSAAYFCASSPVGNTEAFFGQGTRLTVV.

The CDR3: CASSRQGRNTGELFF. The CDR3 DNA reads TGTGCCAGCAGCCGACAGGGCCGGAACACCGGGGAGCTGTTTTTT. This chain links TRBV7-9 with TRBJ2-2, with 7 bases fitting TRBD1. This CDR3 comprises 15 residues. Trimming removed 5 bases from V and 1 base from J; junction bases left unmatched: 4. The germline V gene has CDR1 SEHNR and CDR2 FQNEAQ (reference sequence). Together with reference TRBV7-9 and TRBJ2-2, the CDR3 gives the full variable domain: DTGVSQNPRHKITKRGQNVTFRCDPISEHNRLYWYRQTLGQGPEFLTYFQNEAQLEKSRLLSDRFSAERPKGSFSTLEIQRTEQGDSAMYLCASSRQGRNTGELFFGEGSRLTVL.

The chain is built from TRBV30 and TRBJ2-6; unclear D gene. Germline values: CDR1 GTSNPN, CDR2 SVGIG (reference sequence). V lost 1 base, J lost 1 base, and 5 bases lay in between. CDR3 length: 14 residues. CDR3 region: CAWSAASGANVLTF. Here the CDR3 DNA reads TGTGCCTGGAGTGCTGCGTCTGGGGCCAACGTCCTGACTTTC. The complete variable domain, with remaining parts taken from reference TRBV30 and TRBJ2-6, reads SQTIHQWPATLVQPVGSPLSLECTVEGTSNPNLYWYRQAAGRGLQLLFYSVGIGQISSEVPQNLSASRPQDRQFILSSKKLLLSDSGFYLCAWSAASGANVLTFGAGSRLTVL.

This clone was observed a handful of times. The chain couples TRBV5-1 to TRBJ1-4, with D uncertain. Per germline, CDR1 SGHRS and CDR2 YFSETQ. Trimming took off 1 base at V and 0 bases at J, with 4 bases between the two ends. This CDR3 comprises 14 residues. The CDR3 DNA reads TGCGCCAGCAGCTTGCTTGCAACTAATGAAAAACTGTTTTTT. It translates to CASSLLATNEKLFF. Supplemented by reference TRBV5-1 and TRBJ1-4, the full variable domain reads KAGVTQTPRYLIKTRGQQVTLSCSPISGHRSVSWYQQTPGQGLQFLFEYFSETQRNKGNFPGRFSGRQFSNSRSEMNVSTLELGDSALYLCASSLLATNEKLFFGSGTQLSVL.

The chain recombines TRBV9 with TRBJ2-1; TRBD2 matches at 9 bases. Per germline, CDR1 SGDLS and CDR2 YYNGEE. The CDR3 loop spans 17 amino acids. The ends lost 3 bases at V and 4 bases at J; junction bases unmatched: 11. CDR3 sequence: CASSALAGSARYNEQFF. CDR3 sequence (DNA): TGTGCCAGCAGCGCCCTAGCGGGGAGCGCTCGTTACAATGAGCAGTTCTTC.

The J gene is TRBJ2-5, the V gene TRBV6-1; 9 nucleotides match TRBD2. The CDR3 loop spans 14 amino acids. V was clipped by 8 bases and J by 5 bases; unmatched bases: 9. CDR1 is MNHNS, CDR2 SASEGT, per germline. The CDR3 DNA reads as TGTGCCAGCGTCGCGGGGGGGCCTCAGGAGACCCAGTACTTC. This translates into CASVAGGPQETQYF.

This clone was seen just once. The CDR3 is CASSVAGAGNTGELFF. DNA for the CDR3: TGTGCCAGCAGCGTAGCGGGAGCGGGCAACACCGGGGAGCTGTTTTTT. This chain uses TRBV9 with TRBJ2-2, with a weak D call TRBD2 (6 bases). V was clipped by 0 bases and J by 2 bases, with 11 bases between them. The germline gives CDR1 SGDLS, CDR2 YYNGEE. The CDR3 runs 16 residues.

The chain joins TRBV7-2 to TRBJ2-5; D unresolved. V was cut by 4 bases and J by 5 bases, with 5 bases left in between. This CDR3 region has 11 residues. Germline loops: CDR1 SGHTA, CDR2 FQGNSA. The CDR3 DNA follows: TGTGCCAGCAGCTCCGGGGAGACCCAGTACTTC. Residues: CASSSGETQYF.